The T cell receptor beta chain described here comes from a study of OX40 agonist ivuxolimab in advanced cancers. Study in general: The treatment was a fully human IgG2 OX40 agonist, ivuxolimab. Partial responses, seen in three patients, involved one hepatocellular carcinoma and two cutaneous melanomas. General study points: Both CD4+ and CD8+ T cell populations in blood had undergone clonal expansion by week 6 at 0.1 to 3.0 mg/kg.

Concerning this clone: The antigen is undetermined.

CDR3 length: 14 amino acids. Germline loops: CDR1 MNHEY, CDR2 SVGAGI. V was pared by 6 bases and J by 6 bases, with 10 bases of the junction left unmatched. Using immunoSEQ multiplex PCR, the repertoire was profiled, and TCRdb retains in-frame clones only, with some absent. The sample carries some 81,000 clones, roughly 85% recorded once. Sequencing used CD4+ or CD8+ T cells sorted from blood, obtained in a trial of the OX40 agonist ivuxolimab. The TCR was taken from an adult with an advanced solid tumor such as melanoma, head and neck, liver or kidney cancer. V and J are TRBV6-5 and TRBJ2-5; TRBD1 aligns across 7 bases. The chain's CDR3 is CASRQSRDSQTQYF. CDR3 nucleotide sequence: TGTGCCAGCAGGCAAAGCAGGGACAGCCAGACCCAGTACTTC.